This TCR beta chain derives from a study of shared clonotypes between healthy human individuals. Findings and caveats of the study: Despite large depth, sorted-subset datasets appeared incompletely sequenced.

Positive CCR7 selection of CD45RO-negative cells yielded the naive CD8 cells, and terminally differentiated effector memory CD45RA+ cells were excluded. Within Nashville, Tennessee resided all donors, each a Caucasian adult. The method was immunoSEQ multiplex PCR; TCRdb's version includes in-frame clones alone and lacks a portion of them. The data show about 680,000 clones, 92% seen once. For this clone: Its matching antigen is unknown.

Germline V gives CDR1 SNHLY, CDR2 FYNNEI. The CDR3 runs 18 residues. Trimming cost V 0 bases and J 7 bases; bases outside gene matches: 12. The sequenced sample consisted of naive CD8+ T cells sorted from blood. The chain is built from TRBV2 and TRBJ2-2, with 9 bases matching TRBD2. This clonotype was obtained from a man aged 30-40 years in good health. CDR3 nucleotide sequence: TGTGCCAGCAGTGAAGCGGATAGCGGGAGAGGTTCAGTCGGGGAGCTGTTTTTT. Its protein product is CASSEADSGRGSVGELFF.